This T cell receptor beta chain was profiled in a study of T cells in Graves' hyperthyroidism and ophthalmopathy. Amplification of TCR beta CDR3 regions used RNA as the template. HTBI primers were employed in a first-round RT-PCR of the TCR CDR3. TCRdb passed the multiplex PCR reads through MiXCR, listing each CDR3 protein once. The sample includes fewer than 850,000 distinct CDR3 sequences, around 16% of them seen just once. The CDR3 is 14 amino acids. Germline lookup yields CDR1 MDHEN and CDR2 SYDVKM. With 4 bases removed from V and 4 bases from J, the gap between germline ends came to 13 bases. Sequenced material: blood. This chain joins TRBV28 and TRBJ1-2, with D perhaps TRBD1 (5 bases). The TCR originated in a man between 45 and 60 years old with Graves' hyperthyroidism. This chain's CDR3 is CASSSGSPSYGYTF. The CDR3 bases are TGTGCCAGCAGTTCAGGGTCCCCAAGCTATGGCTACACCTTC.